Listed below are T cell receptor beta chains from one sample, sequenced in a study of cytomegalovirus exposure and HLA in healthy donors. Sequencing was performed with immunoSEQ multiplex PCR; in TCRdb, only in-frame clones are kept and a portion is missing. The listing records under 200,000 clones. The sequencing input was PBMCs. Source of these receptors: a man aged 25-45 years in good health and CMV-seronegative. CDR3s include the opening cysteine and the closing phenylalanine or tryptophan. A D gene is named only where the DNA matches it firmly.

>TRBV2|NA
CASSAGQTGTYEQYF
>TRBV7-9|NA
CASSPLYTGNTEAFF
>TRBV9|TRBD2
CASSAYLAGGETQYF
>TRBV9|TRBD2
CASSPRTSGLRNEQYF
>TRBV6-4|NA
CASSTQGNQPQHF
>TRBV7-8|NA
CASSTRTNYGYTF
>TRBV10-1|TRBD1
CASSDRGQGPRTQYF
>TRBV5-1|TRBD1
CASSLDGRGIYETQYF
>TRBV11-3|TRBD2
CASSSHGASGKNEQFF
>TRBV5-1|NA
CASSLEGYNEKLFF
>TRBV28|NA
CASSFAGDLGYTF
>TRBV6-5|NA
CASSPTGQRNTEAFF
>TRBV5-1|TRBD2
CASSQGLAGVGVSTDTQYF
>TRBV4-1|NA
CASSQEGGWNAEAFF
>TRBV6-4|NA
CASSEKWEHRSTGELFF
>TRBV7-9|TRBD1
CASSYVLGGDRGGQPQHF
>TRBV7-8|NA
CASSYPEAVTQYF
>TRBV4-1|TRBD1
CASSPPGTEYGYTF
>TRBV28|NA
CASTRVNTEAFF
>TRBV10-1|NA
CASGAGPFYNEQFF